This note documents a single T cell receptor (beta chain) sequence. As yet, its antigen is unknown. An end of the junction does not agree with germline; a read error may underlie this. The CDR3 has 14 amino acids. Germline CDR1 and CDR2: LNHDA and SQIVND (reference sequence). From RNA transcripts, TCR beta CDR3 regions were amplified. A set of HTBI primers served as the primers for a first-round RT-PCR of the TCR CDR3. One entry per CDR3 protein, called by TCRdb with MiXCR from the multiplex PCR reads. The sample carries some 600,000 distinct CDR3 sequences, just over 45% recorded once. This record belongs to a study of T cells in Graves' hyperthyroidism and ophthalmopathy. Study-wide findings and caveats: In validation, the model predicted ophthalmopathy. These predictions came a median roughly seven months before onset.

The origin of this receptor is a woman younger than 30 with Graves' hyperthyroidism. The sequencing input was peripheral blood or thyroid tissue (not recorded which). The chain uses TRBV19 and TRBJ1-1; D is perhaps TRBD1 (5 bases). The CDR3: CASSPGLSKTEALF. The CDR3 DNA is TGTGCCAGCAGTCCGGGACTCTCGAAGACTGAAGCTCTCTTT.